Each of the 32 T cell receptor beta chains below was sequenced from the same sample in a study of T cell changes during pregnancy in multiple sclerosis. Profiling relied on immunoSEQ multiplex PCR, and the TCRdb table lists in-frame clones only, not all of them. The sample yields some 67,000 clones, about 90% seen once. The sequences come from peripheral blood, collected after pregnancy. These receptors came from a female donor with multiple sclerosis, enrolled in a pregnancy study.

The chain's CDR3 is CATRDRGPYEQYF. CDR3 bases: TGCGCCACCCGGGACAGGGGGCCATACGAGCAGTACTTC. The J gene is TRBJ2-7, the V gene TRBV10-2, with TRBD1 matching 12 bases. This CDR3 is 13 amino acids long. CDR1 is WSHSY, CDR2 SAAADI, per germline. Germline trimming cut 10 bases from V and 4 bases from J; bases unmatched to any gene: 5.

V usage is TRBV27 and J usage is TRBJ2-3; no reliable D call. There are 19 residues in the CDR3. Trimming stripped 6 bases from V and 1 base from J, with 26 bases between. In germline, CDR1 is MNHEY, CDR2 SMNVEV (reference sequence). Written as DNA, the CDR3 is TGTGCCAGCAGCCTCGTTAGGTTCCTGACTGGAGATCGCACAGATACGCAGTATTTT. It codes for CASSLVRFLTGDRTDTQYF.

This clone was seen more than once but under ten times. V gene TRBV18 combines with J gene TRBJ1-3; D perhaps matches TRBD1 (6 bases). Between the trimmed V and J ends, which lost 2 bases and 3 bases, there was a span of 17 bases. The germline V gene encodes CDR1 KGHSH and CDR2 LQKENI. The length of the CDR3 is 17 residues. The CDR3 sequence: CASSPNGAGAFGNTIYF. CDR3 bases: TGTGCCAGCTCACCAAATGGGGCAGGGGCCTTTGGAAACACCATATATTTT.

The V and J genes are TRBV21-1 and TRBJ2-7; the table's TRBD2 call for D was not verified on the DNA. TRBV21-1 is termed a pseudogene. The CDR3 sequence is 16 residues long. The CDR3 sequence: CASSKAALAGRYEQYF. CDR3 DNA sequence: TGTGCCAGCAGCAAAGCTGCACTAGCGGGCCGCTACGAGCAGTACTTC.

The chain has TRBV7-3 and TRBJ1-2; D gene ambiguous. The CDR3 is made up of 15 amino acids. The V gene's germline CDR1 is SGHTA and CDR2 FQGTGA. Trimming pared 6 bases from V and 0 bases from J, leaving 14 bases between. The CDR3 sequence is CASRNPRRPNYGYTF. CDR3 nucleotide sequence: TGTGCCAGCAGAAACCCTCGGAGGCCTAACTATGGCTACACCTTC.

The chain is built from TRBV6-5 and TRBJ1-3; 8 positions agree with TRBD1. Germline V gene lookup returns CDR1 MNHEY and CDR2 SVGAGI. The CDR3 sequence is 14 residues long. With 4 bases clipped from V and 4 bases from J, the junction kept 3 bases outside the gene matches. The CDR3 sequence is CASSFGTGGNTIYF. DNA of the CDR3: TGTGCCAGCAGTTTCGGGACAGGAGGAAACACCATATATTTT.

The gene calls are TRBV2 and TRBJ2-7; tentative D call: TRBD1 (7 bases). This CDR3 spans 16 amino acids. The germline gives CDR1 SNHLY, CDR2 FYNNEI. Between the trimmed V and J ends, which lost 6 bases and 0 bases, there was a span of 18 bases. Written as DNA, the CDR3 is TGTGCCAGCAGCAAAGACAGGGTCGGGAGCTCCTACGAGCAGTACTTC. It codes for CASSKDRVGSSYEQYF.

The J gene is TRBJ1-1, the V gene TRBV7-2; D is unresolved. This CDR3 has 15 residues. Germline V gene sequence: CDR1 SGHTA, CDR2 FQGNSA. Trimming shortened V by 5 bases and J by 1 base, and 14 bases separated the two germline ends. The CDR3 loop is CASSPSRVGNTEAFF. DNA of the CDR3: TGTGCCAGCAGCCCCTCACGGGTAGGGAACACTGAAGCTTTCTTT.

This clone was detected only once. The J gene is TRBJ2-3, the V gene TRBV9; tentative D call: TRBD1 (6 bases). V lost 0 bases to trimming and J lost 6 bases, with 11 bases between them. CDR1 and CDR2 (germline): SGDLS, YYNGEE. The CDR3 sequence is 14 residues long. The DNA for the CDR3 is TGTGCCAGCAGCGTAGCTCCAGGGGAGGATACGCAGTATTTT. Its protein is CASSVAPGEDTQYF.

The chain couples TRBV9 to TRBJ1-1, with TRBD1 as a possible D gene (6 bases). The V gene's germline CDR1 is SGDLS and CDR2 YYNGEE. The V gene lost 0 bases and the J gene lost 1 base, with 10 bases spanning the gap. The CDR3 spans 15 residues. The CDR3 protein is CASSVDTGQNTEAFF. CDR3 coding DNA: TGTGCCAGCAGCGTAGATACAGGGCAGAACACTGAAGCTTTCTTT.

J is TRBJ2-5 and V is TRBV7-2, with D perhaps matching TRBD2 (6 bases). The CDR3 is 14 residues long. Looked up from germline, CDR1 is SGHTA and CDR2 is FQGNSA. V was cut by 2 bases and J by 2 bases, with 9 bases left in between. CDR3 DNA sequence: TGTGCCAGCAGCTTATCAGGGACTCAAGAGACCCAGTACTTC. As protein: CASSLSGTQETQYF.

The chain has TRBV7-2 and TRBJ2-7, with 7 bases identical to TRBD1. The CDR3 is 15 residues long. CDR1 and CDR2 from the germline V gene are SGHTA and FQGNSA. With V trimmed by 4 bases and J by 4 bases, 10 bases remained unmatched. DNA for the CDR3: TGTGCCAGCAGCTACCGGCGACAGGGTGCGTACGAGCAGTACTTC. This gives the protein CASSYRRQGAYEQYF.

CDR3 sequence (DNA): TGTGCCAGCAGCTCCCGGACAGGGGGAAGAGAGACCCAGTACTTC. It translates to CASSSRTGGRETQYF. This chain connects TRBV11-2 to TRBJ2-5; 10 nucleotides align to TRBD1. Germline lookup yields CDR1 SGHAT and CDR2 FQNNGV. Unmatched junction bases numbered 6, after V lost 4 bases and J lost 4 bases. This CDR3 spans 15 amino acids.

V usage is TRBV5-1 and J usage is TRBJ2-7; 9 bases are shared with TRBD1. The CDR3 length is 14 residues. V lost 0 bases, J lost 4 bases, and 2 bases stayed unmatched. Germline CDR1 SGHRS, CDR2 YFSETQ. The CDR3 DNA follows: TGCGCCAGCAGCTTGGGGGACAGGGTTTACGAGCAGTACTTC. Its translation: CASSLGDRVYEQYF.

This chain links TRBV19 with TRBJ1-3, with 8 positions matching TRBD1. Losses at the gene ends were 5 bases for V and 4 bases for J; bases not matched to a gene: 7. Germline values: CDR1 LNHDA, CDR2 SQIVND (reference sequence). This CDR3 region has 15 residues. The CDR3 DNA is TGTGCCAGTAGTGGCCAGGACAGGGCCGGAAACACCATATATTTT. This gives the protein CASSGQDRAGNTIYF.

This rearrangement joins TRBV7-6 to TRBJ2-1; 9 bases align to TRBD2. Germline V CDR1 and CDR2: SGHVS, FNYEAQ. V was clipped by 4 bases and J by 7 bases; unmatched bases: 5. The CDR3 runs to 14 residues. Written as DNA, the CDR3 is TGTGCCAGCAGCTGGAGCGGGAGGTGGAATGAGCAGTTCTTC. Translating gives CASSWSGRWNEQFF.

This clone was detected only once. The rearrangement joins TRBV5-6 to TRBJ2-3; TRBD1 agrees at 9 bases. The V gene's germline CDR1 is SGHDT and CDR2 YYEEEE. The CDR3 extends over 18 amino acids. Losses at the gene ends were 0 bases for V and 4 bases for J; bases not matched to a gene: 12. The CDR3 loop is CASSLGLTGTGFADTQYF. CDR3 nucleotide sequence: TGTGCCAGCAGCTTGGGCCTAACCGGGACAGGGTTCGCAGATACGCAGTATTTT.

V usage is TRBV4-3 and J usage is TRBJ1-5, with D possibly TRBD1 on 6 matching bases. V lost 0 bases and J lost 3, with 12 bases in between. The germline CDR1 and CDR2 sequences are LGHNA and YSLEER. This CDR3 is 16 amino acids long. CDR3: CASSQEDWTVNQPQHF. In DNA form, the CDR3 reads TGCGCCAGCAGCCAAGAAGATTGGACAGTCAATCAGCCCCAGCATTTT.

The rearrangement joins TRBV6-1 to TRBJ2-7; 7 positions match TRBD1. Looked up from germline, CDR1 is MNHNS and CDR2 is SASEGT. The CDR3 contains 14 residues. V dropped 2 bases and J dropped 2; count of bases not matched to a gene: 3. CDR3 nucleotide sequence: TGTGCCAGCAGTGAAATAGGGGGCCCCTACGAGCAGTACTTC. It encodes CASSEIGGPYEQYF.

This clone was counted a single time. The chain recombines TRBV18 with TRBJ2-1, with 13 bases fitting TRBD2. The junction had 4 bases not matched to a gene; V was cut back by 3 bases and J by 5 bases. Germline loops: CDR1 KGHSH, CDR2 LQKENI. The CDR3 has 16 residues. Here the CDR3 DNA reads TGTGCCAGCTCACCCCGACTAGCGGGAGGTCACAATGAGCAGTTCTTC. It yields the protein CASSPRLAGGHNEQFF.

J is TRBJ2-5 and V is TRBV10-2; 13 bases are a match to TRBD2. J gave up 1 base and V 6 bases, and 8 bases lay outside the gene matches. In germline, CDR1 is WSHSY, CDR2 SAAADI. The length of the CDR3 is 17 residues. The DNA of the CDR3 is TGCGCCAGCAGCGGGACTAGCGGGACATCGGGCCAAGAGACCCAGTACTTC. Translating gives CASSGTSGTSGQETQYF.

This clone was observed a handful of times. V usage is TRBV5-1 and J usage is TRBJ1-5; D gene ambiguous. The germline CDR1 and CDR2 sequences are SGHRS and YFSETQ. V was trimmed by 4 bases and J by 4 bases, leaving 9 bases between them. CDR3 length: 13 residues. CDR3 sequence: CASSNSPNQPQHF. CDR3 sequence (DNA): TGCGCCAGCAGCAACAGTCCGAATCAGCCCCAGCATTTT.

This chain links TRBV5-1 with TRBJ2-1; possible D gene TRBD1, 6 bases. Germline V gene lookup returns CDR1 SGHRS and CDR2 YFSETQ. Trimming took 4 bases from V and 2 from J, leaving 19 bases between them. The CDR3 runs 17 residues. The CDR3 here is CASSIVQGDFTYNEQFF. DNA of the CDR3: TGCGCCAGCAGCATCGTACAGGGAGATTTCACCTACAATGAGCAGTTCTTC.

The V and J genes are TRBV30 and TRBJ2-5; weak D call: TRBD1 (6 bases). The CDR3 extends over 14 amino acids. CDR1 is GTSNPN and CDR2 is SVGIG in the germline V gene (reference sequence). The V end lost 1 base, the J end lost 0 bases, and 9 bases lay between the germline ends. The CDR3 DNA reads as TGTGCCTGGAGTGGGGGGCTAAACCAAGAGACCCAGTACTTC. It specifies CAWSGGLNQETQYF.

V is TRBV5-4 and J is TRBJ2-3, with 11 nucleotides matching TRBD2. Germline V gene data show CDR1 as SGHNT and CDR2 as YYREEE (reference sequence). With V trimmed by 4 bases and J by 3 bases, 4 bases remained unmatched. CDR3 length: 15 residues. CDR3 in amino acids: CASSPRLAGTDTQYF. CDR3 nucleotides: TGTGCCAGCAGCCCTCGACTAGCGGGGACAGATACGCAGTATTTT.

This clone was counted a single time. The CDR3, as DNA: TGCGCCAGCAGCCCTCGAGCGGGTGCCTTGGGTGGCTACACCTTC. Protein product: CASSPRAGALGGYTF. This chain links TRBV5-1 with TRBJ1-2; D not resolved. V was pared by 4 bases and J by 7 bases, with 20 bases between. This CDR3 has 15 amino acids. Germline assignment: CDR1 SGHRS and CDR2 YFSETQ.

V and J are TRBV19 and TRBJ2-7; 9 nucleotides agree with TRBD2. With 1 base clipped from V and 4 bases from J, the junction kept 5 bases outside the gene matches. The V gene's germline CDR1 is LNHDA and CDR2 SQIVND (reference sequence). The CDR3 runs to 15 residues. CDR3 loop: CASSIGGSGSYEQYF. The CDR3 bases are TGTGCCAGTAGTATAGGTGGTAGCGGGAGTTACGAGCAGTACTTC.

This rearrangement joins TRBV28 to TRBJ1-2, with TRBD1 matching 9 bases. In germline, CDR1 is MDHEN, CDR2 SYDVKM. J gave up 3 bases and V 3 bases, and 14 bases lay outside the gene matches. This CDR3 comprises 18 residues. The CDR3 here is CASSFPFQTGGGDYGYTF. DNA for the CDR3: TGTGCCAGCAGTTTCCCCTTTCAGACAGGGGGAGGGGACTATGGCTACACCTTC.

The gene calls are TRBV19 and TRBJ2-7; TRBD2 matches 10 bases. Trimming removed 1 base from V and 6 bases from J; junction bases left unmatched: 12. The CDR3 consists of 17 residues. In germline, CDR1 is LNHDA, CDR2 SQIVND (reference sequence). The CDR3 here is CASSIASSGSEAREQYF. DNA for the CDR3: TGTGCCAGTAGTATAGCGTCTAGCGGGAGCGAGGCGCGCGAGCAGTACTTC.

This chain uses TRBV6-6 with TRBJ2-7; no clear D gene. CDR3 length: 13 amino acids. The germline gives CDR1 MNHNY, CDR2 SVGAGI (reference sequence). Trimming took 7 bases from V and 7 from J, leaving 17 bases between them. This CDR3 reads CASTPWASREQYF. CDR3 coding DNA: TGTGCCAGCACCCCCTGGGCCTCCCGAGAGCAGTACTTC.

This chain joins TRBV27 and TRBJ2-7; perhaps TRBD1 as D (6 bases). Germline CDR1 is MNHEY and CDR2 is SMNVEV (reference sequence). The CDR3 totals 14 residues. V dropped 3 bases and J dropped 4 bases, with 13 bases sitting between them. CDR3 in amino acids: CASSFSGTTYEQYF. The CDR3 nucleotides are TGTGCCAGCAGTTTTTCCGGGACAACTTACGAGCAGTACTTC.

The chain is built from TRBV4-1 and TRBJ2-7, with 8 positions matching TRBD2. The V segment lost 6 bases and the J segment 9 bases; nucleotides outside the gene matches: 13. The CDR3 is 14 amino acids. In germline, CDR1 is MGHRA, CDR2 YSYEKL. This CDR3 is CASRNLAGPTSQYF. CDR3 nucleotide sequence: TGCGCCAGCAGAAACTTAGCGGGGCCCACGTCGCAGTACTTC.